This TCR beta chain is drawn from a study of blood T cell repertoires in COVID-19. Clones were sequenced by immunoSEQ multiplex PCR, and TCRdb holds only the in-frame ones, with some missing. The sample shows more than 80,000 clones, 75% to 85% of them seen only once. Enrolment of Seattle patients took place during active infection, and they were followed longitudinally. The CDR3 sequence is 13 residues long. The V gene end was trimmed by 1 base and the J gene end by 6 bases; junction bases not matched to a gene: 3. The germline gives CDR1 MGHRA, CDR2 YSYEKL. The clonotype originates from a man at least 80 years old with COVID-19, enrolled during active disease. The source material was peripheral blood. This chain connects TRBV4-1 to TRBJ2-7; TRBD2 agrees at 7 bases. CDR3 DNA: TGCGCCAGCAGCCAAGCGGGAGGCTCCGAGCAGTACTTC. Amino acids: CASSQAGGSEQYF.